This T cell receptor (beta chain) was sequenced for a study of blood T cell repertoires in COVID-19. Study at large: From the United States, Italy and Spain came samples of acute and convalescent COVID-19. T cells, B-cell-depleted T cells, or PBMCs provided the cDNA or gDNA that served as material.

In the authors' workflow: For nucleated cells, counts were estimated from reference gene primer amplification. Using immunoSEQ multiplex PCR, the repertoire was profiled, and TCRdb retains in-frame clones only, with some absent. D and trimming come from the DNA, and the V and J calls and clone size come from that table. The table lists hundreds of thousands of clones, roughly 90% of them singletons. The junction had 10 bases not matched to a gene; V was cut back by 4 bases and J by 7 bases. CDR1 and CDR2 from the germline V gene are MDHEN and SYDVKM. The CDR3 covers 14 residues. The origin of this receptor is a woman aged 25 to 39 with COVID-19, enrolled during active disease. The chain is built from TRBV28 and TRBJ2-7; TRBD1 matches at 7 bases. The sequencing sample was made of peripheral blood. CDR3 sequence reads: CASSSITGAREQYF. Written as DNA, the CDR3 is TGTGCCAGCAGTTCAATAACAGGGGCGAGGGAGCAGTACTTC.